This T cell receptor (beta chain) was documented in a study of cytomegalovirus exposure and HLA in healthy donors. Findings and caveats of the study: The study found most TCR sequences rare, yet found some public TCRs in many donors.

Generated by immunoSEQ multiplex PCR, the TCRdb table keeps only in-frame clones and is missing some. The sample holds 130,000 to 150,000 clones, about 87% seen once. Germline V gives CDR1 SEHNR, CDR2 FQNEAQ (reference sequence). This CDR3 comprises 14 residues. The trim removed 1 base at V and 5 bases at J, leaving 3 bases unmatched. Of note for this clone: The antigen is undetermined.

Sequenced: PBMCs. V and J are TRBV7-9 and TRBJ2-3; 7 bases match TRBD2. The clonotype was recovered from a woman in her 30s in good health and CMV-seropositive. DNA for the CDR3: TGTGCCAGCAGCTTAGGCGGGGGAGGAGATACGCAGTATTTT. Protein product: CASSLGGGGDTQYF.